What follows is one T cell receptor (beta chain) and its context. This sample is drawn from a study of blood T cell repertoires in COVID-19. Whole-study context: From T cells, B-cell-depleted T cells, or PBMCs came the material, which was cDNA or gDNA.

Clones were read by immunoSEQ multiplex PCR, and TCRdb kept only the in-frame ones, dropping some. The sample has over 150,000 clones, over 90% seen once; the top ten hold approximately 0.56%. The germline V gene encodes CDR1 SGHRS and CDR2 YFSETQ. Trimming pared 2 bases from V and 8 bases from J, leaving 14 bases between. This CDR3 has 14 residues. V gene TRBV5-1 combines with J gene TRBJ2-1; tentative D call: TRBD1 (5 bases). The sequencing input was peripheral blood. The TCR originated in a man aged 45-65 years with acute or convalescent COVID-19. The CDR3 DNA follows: TGCGCCAGCAGCTTCCAGGGCTTTGGGGATGAGCAGTTCTTC. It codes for CASSFQGFGDEQFF.